The 15 T cell receptor beta chains below come from one sample, sequenced in a study of beta chain features in type 1 diabetes. All of the isolated RNA was reverse transcribed, so expressed TCRB transcripts were sequenced. Here immunoSEQ multiplex PCR was the method, and the copy in TCRdb shows in-frame clones only, minus some. The table includes under 300,000 clones, 7% to 9% detected once. Sequenced input: central memory CD4+ T cells from blood. These receptors originate from a woman aged 18-29 years in good health.

This clone was seen repeatedly, ten times or more. The chain is built from TRBV28 and TRBJ1-5; maybe TRBD1 (5 bases). Germline loops: CDR1 MDHEN, CDR2 SYDVKM. CDR3 length equals 15 residues. Trimming removed 7 bases from V and 7 bases from J, with 20 bases in between. The CDR3 DNA reads TGTGCCAGCACCCAAGGTGGGGCAGGGAAACAGCCCCAGCATTTT. It encodes CASTQGGAGKQPQHF. The complete variable domain, with remaining parts taken from reference TRBV28 and TRBJ1-5, reads DVKVTQSSRYLVKRTGEKVFLECVQDMDHENMFWYRQDPGLGLRLIYFSYDVKMKEKGDIPEGYSVSREKKERFSLILESASTNQTSMYLCASTQGGAGKQPQHFGDGTRLSIL.

J is TRBJ2-4 and V is TRBV28, with 7 nucleotides matching TRBD2. Germline CDR1 reads MDHEN; CDR2 reads SYDVKM. V dropped 7 bases and J dropped 7; count of bases not matched to a gene: 4. This CDR3 contains 12 residues. The CDR3 DNA reads TGTGCCAGCACCACGGGGGGTAACATTCAGTACTTC. It is translated as CASTTGGNIQYF.

The J gene is TRBJ1-3, the V gene TRBV5-6, with no clear D. Between the trimmed V and J ends, which lost 2 bases and 0 bases, there was a span of 9 bases. CDR1 SGHDT and CDR2 YYEEEE come from the germline V gene. The CDR3 is made up of 15 amino acids. The CDR3 DNA reads TGTGCCAGCAGCTTTCGAACCTCCTCTGGAAACACCATATATTTT. Protein product: CASSFRTSSGNTIYF.

CDR3 coding DNA: TGTGCCAGCTCACCTGGCGGACGCACCGGGGAGCTGTTTTTT. It encodes CASSPGGRTGELFF. V gene TRBV18 combines with J gene TRBJ2-2; D not certain. V shed 3 bases and J shed 4 bases, with 9 bases lying between them. The germline gives CDR1 KGHSH, CDR2 LQKENI. The CDR3 has 14 amino acids.

The V gene is TRBV4-2, the J gene TRBJ2-3; 10 nucleotides match TRBD2. The germline V gene encodes CDR1 LGHNA and CDR2 YNFKEQ. This CDR3 spans 18 amino acids. V was clipped by 0 bases and J by 4 bases; unmatched bases: 10. The CDR3: CASSQDLWTSGVADTQYF. In nucleotides, the CDR3 is TGTGCCAGCAGCCAAGACTTATGGACTAGCGGCGTGGCAGATACGCAGTATTTT.

This clone has more than one count but fewer than ten. This chain links TRBV7-7 with TRBJ1-5; D gene uncertain. CDR3 length equals 13 residues. Per the germline V gene, CDR1 is SSHAT and CDR2 is FNYEAQ (reference sequence). The germline V and J ends were trimmed by 5 bases and 7 bases, with 12 bases remaining between them. The CDR3 is CASSPFGEQPQHF. CDR3 DNA: TGTGCCAGCAGCCCATTTGGGGAACAGCCCCAGCATTTT. Full variable domain (remainder filled in from reference TRBV7-7 and TRBJ1-5): GAGVSQSPRYKVTKRGQDVTLRCDPISSHATLYWYQQALGQGPEFLTYFNYEAQPDKSGLPSDRFSAERPEGSISTLTIQRTEQRDSAMYRCASSPFGEQPQHFGDGTRLSIL.

In its sample, this clone was seen a few times. The sample holds other DNA sequences that translate to the same CDR3. The chain carries TRBV18 and TRBJ1-2; D might be TRBD1 (5 bases). The CDR3 spans 13 residues. V was clipped by 2 bases and J by 3 bases, with 7 bases between them. Per the germline V gene, CDR1 is KGHSH and CDR2 is LQKENI. Here the CDR3 reads CASSPSGDYGYTF. As DNA, the CDR3 is TGTGCCAGCTCACCATCGGGGGACTATGGCTACACCTTC.

A few counts support this clone. The rearrangement uses TRBV7-2 and TRBJ1-1; no definite D call. The CDR3 runs 15 residues. Germline CDR1 SGHTA, CDR2 FQGNSA. V gave up 4 bases and J gave up 3 bases, with 15 bases separating them. The chain's CDR3 is CASSSNGRTHTEAFF. In nucleotides, the CDR3 is TGTGCCAGCAGCTCAAATGGTAGGACTCACACTGAAGCTTTCTTT.

This clone has a handful of counts. V is TRBV30 and J is TRBJ2-7, with no clear D. This CDR3 spans 13 amino acids. Germline CDR1 GTSNPN, CDR2 SVGIG (reference sequence). V gave up 0 bases and J gave up 2 bases, with 8 bases separating them. CDR3 DNA: TGTGCCTGGAGTGTAGGCAGAGCCTACGAGCAGTACTTC. Translated: CAWSVGRAYEQYF.

This clone occurred a few times. The chain couples TRBV9 to TRBJ1-1; TRBD1 aligns across 8 bases. Germline trimming cut 0 bases from V and 2 bases from J; bases unmatched to any gene: 6. Germline loops: CDR1 SGDLS, CDR2 YYNGEE. This CDR3 has 16 residues. This chain's CDR3 is CASSVEIGQGNTEAFF. Here the CDR3 DNA reads TGTGCCAGCAGCGTAGAGATCGGACAGGGTAACACTGAAGCTTTCTTT.

This clone was detected a few times. The chain recombines TRBV15 with TRBJ2-1, with a weak D call TRBD2 (5 bases). With 3 bases removed from V and 10 bases from J, the gap between germline ends came to 13 bases. The germline V gene has CDR1 LNHNV and CDR2 YYDKDF (reference sequence). The CDR3 length is 13 residues. The CDR3, as DNA: TGTGCCACCAGCAGGTCGGGCCCGGGGGAGCAGTTCTTC. This codes for CATSRSGPGEQFF.

The chain links TRBV9 to TRBJ2-5; TRBD1 agrees at 9 bases. This CDR3 spans 16 amino acids. CDR1 and CDR2 from the germline V gene are SGDLS and YYNGEE. After removal of 1 base from V and 1 base from J, the junction contained 5 bases not matched to a gene. Here the CDR3 reads CASSVLGTGRQETQYF. CDR3 nucleotides: TGTGCCAGCAGCGTATTGGGGACAGGGCGCCAAGAGACCCAGTACTTC.

This chain uses TRBV7-2 with TRBJ2-7, with D unresolved. This CDR3 is 13 amino acids long. CDR1 and CDR2 (germline): SGHTA, FQGNSA. With 2 bases removed from V and 3 bases from J, the gap between germline ends came to 8 bases. CDR3 coding DNA: TGTGCCAGCAGCTTACGTTCTGGCTACGAGCAGTACTTC. It translates to CASSLRSGYEQYF.

This clone has a handful of counts. The rearrangement uses TRBV4-1 and TRBJ2-5; the match to TRBD2 covers 9 bases. The V gene's germline CDR1 is MGHRA and CDR2 YSYEKL. V was pared by 0 bases and J by 4 bases, with 3 bases of the junction left unmatched. The length of the CDR3 is 15 residues. The CDR3: CASSQDGTSLETQYF. CDR3 in DNA: TGCGCCAGCAGCCAAGATGGGACTAGCTTAGAGACCCAGTACTTC.

The chain links TRBV7-2 to TRBJ1-5, with 7 positions matching TRBD1. This CDR3 region has 17 residues. Losses at the gene ends were 2 bases for V and 5 bases for J; bases not matched to a gene: 12. Per the germline V gene, CDR1 is SGHTA and CDR2 is FQGNSA. The CDR3 sequence is CASSLRLGRGSDQPQHF. CDR3 coding DNA: TGTGCCAGCAGCTTACGCCTCGGCAGGGGGTCGGATCAGCCCCAGCATTTT. Drawing the rest from reference TRBV7-2 and TRBJ1-5, the complete variable domain is GAGVSQSPSNKVTEKGKDVELRCDPISGHTALYWYRQSLGQGLEFLIYFQGNSAPDKSGLPSDRFSAERTGGSVSTLTIQRTQQEDSAVYLCASSLRLGRGSDQPQHFGDGTRLSIL.